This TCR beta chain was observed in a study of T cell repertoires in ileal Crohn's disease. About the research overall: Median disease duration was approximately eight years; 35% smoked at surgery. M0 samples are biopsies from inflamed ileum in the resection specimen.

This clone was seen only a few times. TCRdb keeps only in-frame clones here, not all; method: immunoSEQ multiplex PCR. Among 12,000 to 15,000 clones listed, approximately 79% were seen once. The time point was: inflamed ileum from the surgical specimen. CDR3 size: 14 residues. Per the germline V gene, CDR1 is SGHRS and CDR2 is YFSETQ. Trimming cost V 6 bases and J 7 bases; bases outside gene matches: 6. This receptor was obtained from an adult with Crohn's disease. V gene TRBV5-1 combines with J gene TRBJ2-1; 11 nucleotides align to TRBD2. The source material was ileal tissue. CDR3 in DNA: TGCGCCAGCAACCTAGCGGGGGGTATGAATGAGCAGTTCTTC. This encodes CASNLAGGMNEQFF.